Sequencing of this T cell receptor (beta chain) was carried out in a study of blood T cell repertoires in COVID-19. Generated by immunoSEQ multiplex PCR, the TCRdb table keeps only in-frame clones and is missing some. Seen here are about 180,000 clones, 65% to 90% observed once, and the top ten hold more than 1.5%. There are a few counts of this clone. The CDR3 is 15 amino acids. Germline V CDR1 and CDR2: SEHNR, FQNEAQ (reference sequence). V was clipped by 7 bases and J by 3 bases, with 19 bases between them. The receptor was isolated from a human donor in a cohort sampled during active COVID-19. Material: peripheral blood. The rearrangement uses TRBV7-9 and TRBJ2-7, with D maybe TRBD2 (6 bases). The CDR3 reads CASNVRGGEDYEQYF. In nucleotides, the CDR3 is TGTGCCAGCAACGTTAGAGGTGGGGAGGACTACGAGCAGTACTTC.